This T cell receptor (beta chain) was sequenced for a study of blood T cell repertoires in COVID-19. The assay was immunoSEQ multiplex PCR, and TCRdb's table has in-frame clones only and misses some. The table lists more than 50,000 clones, about nine tenths of them singletons. V was trimmed by 5 bases and J by 4 bases, leaving 12 bases between them. This CDR3 is 13 amino acids long. The germline V gene encodes CDR1 SNHLY and CDR2 FYNNEI. What was sequenced was peripheral blood. The rearrangement uses TRBV2 and TRBJ2-7, with D perhaps TRBD2 (5 bases). This TCR was sampled from a human donor with active COVID-19. The donor label of this sample is uncertain. In nucleotides, the CDR3 is TGTGCCAGCAGTTTGGACTTGCGATACGAGCAGTACTTC. Translated, it gives CASSLDLRYEQYF. Full variable domain (remainder filled in from reference TRBV2 and TRBJ2-7): EPEVTQTPSHQVTQMGQEVILRCVPISNHLYFYWYRQILGQKVEFLVSFYNNEISEKSEIFDDQFSVERPDGSNFTLKIRSTKLEDSAMYFCASSLDLRYEQYFGPGTRLTVT.